This T cell receptor (beta chain) is drawn from a study of blood T cell repertoires in COVID-19 (TCRdb year 2020). Some background on the complete study: ImmuneRACE Cohort 3 recovered participants were defined by two consecutive negative NP/OP PCR tests, healthcare professional clearance, or symptom resolution. The repertoires were made available in a free public database intended to serve as a resource for research on the immune response to SARS-CoV-2. Samples came from the ongoing ImmuneRACE study (first 160 participants) plus 1,254 subjects from 6 global collaborators. Sample metadata almost always included a de-identified subject ID, COVID-19 status, age in years and sex. Samples from collaborators originated in the United States, Italy and Spain and spanned both the acute and convalescent phases of COVID-19. The dataset comprised deeply sampled blood TCRbeta repertoires from subjects exposed to, actively infected with, or recovered from COVID-19. Where available, HLA class I and class II types were taken from metadata supplied by the sample provider and were not determined by assay-based typing. The material from the prospective study consisted of cDNA or gDNA derived from T cells, B-cell-depleted T cells, or PBMCs. What the research found in general, with its limitations: The amount of clinical and demographic metadata varied by source and participant and was provided uncurated.

TCRbeta CDR3 regions were amplified from genomic DNA using the immunoSEQ Assay, a bias-controlled multiplex PCR. On the study's bioinformatics: Within the assay, amplification of reference gene primers was used to estimate how many nucleated cells each sample contained. Sequence reads were collapsed and filtered to measure the absolute abundance of every unique TCRbeta CDR3 rearrangement. For each sample, productive Simpson clonality was calculated as the square root of Simpson's diversity index over productive rearrangements. TCRdb stores this immuneACCESS table with in-frame sequences only. Part of the clones is absent; in the studies checked, under half of the shortfall reflects unresolved V genes, and no reason is known for the rest. That table supplies the V and J calls and clone size; D and trimming were determined from the DNA. The table for this sample lists hundreds of thousands of clones; roughly 90% of them were counted only once. 3.1% of the sample is taken by the ten largest.

Enrolling through a virtual design, the prospective study's participants ranged in age from about 18 to 89 years and lived across roughly 23 United States geographic areas. In the prospective study, participants were assigned to cohorts based on the clinical history participants reported in a screening survey and a study questionnaire. Each participant in the prospective study had whole blood, serum and a nasopharyngeal or oropharyngeal swab collected by mobile phlebotomists. Over an approximately 2-month period, participants in the prospective study had the option of providing additional blood draws and questionnaires. Blood samples from the prospective study were shipped frozen or at room temperature prior to DNA extraction. The CDR3 spans 15 residues, from the cysteine through the phenylalanine. CDR3 DNA only is kept here, 45 bases in frame from base 1. Looking up the germline V gene yields CDR1 WSHSY and CDR2 SAAADI. V drops 0 bases and J drops 1 base, leaving 9 bases in between.

This clone has a single count. Its binding antigen is unknown. Qualities for individual bases were not recorded, and no much larger clone is one base off. Material: PBMCs or T cells enriched from blood (not recorded which). This receptor was obtained from a woman in her fifties or sixties in a cohort exposed to, infected with or recovered from COVID-19 (not recorded which). The chain couples TRBV10-2 to TRBJ1-1; tentative D gene TRBD1, with 6 bases matching. This receptor has the CDR3 CASSESGGWNTEAFF. Read as DNA, the sequence is TGCGCCAGCAGTGAGTCAGGGGGTTGGAACACTGAAGCTTTCTTT.